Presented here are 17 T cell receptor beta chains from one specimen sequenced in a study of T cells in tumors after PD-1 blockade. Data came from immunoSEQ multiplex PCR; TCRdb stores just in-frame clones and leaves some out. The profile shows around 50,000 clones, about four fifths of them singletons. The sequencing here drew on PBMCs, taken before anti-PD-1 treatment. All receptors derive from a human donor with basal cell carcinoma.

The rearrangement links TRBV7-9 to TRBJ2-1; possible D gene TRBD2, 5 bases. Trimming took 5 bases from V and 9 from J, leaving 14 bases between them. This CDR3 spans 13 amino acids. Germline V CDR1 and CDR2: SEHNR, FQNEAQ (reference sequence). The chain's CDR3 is CASSARTGVEQFF. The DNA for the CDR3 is TGTGCCAGCAGCGCCAGGACTGGGGTTGAGCAGTTCTTC.

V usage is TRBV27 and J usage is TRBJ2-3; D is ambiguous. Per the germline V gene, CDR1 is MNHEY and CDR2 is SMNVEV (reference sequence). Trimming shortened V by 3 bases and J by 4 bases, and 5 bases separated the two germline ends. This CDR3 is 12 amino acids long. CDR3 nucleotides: TGTGCCAGCAGTTTGATCGCAGATACGCAGTATTTT. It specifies CASSLIADTQYF.

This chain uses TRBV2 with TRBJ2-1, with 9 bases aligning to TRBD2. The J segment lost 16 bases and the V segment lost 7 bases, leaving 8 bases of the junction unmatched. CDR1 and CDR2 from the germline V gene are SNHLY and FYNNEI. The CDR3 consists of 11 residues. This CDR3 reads CASILGTSSFF. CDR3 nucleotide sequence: TGTGCCAGCATTCTCGGGACTAGCTCCTTCTTC.

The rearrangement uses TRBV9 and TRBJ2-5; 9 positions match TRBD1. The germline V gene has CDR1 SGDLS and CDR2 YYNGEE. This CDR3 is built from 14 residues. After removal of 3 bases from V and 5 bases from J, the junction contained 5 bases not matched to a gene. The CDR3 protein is CASSADRGGETQYF. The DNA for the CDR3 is TGTGCCAGCAGCGCGGACAGGGGAGGTGAGACCCAGTACTTC.

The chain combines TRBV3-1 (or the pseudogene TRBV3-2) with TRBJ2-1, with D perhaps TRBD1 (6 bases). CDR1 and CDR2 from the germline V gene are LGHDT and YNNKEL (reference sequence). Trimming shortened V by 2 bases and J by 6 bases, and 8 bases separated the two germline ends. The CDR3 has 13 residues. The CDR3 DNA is TGTGCCAGCAGCCAAACAGGGTCCAATGAGCAGTTCTTC. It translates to CASSQTGSNEQFF.

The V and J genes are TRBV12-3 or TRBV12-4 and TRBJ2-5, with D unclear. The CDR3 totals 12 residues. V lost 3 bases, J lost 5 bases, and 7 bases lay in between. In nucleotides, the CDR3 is TGTGCCAGCAGTTTTGCTGGCGAGACCCAGTACTTC. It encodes CASSFAGETQYF.

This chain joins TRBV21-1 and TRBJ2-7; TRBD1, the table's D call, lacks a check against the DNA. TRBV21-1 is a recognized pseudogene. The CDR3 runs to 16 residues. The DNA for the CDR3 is TGTGCCAGCGGTGACAATCGGGGACAGGGCTACTACGAGCAGTACTTC. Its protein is CASGDNRGQGYYEQYF.

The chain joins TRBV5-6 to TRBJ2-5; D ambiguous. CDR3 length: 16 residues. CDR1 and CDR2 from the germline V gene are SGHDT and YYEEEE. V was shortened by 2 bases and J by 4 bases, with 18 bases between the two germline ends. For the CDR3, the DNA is TGTGCCAGCAGCTTTTTGGACCACCCGTTGGGAGAGACCCAGTACTTC. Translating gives CASSFLDHPLGETQYF.

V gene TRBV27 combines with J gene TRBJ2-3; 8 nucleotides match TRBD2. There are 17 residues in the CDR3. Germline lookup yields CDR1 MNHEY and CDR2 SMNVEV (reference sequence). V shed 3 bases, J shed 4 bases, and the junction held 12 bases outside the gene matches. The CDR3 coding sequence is TGTGCCAGCAGTTTTCGGACCGGGGGGGCGGTAGCAGATACGCAGTATTTT. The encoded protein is CASSFRTGGAVADTQYF.

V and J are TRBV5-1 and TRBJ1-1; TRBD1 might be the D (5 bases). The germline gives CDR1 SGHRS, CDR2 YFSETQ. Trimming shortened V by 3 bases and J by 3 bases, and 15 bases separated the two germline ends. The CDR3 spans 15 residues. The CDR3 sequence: CASSSEHQGYTEAFF. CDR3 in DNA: TGCGCCAGCAGCTCCGAGCATCAGGGCTACACTGAAGCTTTCTTT.

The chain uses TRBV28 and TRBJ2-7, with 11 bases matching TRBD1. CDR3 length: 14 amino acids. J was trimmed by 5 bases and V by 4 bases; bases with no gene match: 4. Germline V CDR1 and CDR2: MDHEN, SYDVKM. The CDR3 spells CASSSGQGGNEQYF. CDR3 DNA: TGTGCCAGCAGTTCGGGACAGGGGGGGAACGAGCAGTACTTC. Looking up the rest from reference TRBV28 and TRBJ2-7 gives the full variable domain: DVKVTQSSRYLVKRTGEKVFLECVQDMDHENMFWYRQDPGLGLRLIYFSYDVKMKEKGDIPEGYSVSREKKERFSLILESASTNQTSMYLCASSSGQGGNEQYFGPGTRLTVT.

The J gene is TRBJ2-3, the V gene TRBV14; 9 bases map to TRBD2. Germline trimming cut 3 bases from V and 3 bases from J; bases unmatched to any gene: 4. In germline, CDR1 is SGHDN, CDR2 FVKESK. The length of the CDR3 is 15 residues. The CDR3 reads CASSHGGGATDTQYF. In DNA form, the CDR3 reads TGTGCCAGCAGCCATGGCGGGGGGGCGACAGATACGCAGTATTTT.

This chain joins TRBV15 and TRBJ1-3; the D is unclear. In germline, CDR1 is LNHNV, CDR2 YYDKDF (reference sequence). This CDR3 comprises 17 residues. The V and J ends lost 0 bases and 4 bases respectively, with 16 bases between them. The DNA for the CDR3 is TGTGCCACCAGCAGAGATAGGCCGGCCGGAGGAGGAAACACCATATATTTT. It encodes CATSRDRPAGGGNTIYF.

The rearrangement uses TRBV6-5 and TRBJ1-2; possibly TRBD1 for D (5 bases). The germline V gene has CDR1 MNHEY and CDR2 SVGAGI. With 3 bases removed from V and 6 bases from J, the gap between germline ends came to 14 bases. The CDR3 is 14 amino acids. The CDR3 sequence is CASSYAAGTNGYTF. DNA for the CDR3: TGTGCCAGCAGTTATGCTGCAGGGACGAATGGCTACACCTTC.

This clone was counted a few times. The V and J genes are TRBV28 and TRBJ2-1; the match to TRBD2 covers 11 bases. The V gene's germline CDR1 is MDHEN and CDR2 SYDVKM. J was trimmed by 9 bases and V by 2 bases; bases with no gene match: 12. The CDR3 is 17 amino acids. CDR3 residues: CASSLGKGSGRAGEQFF. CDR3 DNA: TGTGCCAGCAGTTTAGGGAAAGGTAGCGGGAGGGCCGGTGAGCAGTTCTTC.

Here the CDR3 DNA reads TGCGCCAGCAGTCAATCGGGCCCCGGGCCGGGAGGGTACAATGAGCAGTTCTTC. It translates to CASSQSGPGPGGYNEQFF. V and J are TRBV23-1 and TRBJ2-1; 8 nucleotides align to TRBD2. TRBV23-1 belongs to the ORF category, with a function that is uncertain. This CDR3 is 18 amino acids long. The V gene end was trimmed by 0 bases and the J gene end by 4 bases; junction bases not matched to a gene: 11.

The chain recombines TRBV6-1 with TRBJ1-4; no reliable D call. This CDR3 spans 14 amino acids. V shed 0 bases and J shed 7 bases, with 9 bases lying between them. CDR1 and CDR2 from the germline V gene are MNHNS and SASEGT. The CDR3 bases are TGTGCCAGCAGTGAAGCGCTTCGGGGTGAAAAACTGTTTTTT. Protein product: CASSEALRGEKLFF.